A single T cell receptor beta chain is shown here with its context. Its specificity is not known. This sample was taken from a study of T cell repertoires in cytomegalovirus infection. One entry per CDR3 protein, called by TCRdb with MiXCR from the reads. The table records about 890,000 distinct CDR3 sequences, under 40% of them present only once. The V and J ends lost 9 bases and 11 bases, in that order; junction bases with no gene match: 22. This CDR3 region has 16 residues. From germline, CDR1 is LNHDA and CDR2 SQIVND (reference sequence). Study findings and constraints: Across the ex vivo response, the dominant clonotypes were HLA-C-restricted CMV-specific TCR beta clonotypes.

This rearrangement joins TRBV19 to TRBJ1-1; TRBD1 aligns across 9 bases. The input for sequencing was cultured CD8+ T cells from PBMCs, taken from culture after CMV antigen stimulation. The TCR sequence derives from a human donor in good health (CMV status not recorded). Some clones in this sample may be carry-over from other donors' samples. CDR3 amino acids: CASQWGTGNVLKDAFF. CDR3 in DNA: TGTGCCAGCCAGTGGGGGACAGGGAATGTATTGAAGGACGCTTTCTTT.